These T cell receptor beta chains were read from a single sample in a study of blood T cell repertoires in COVID-19. Profiled with immunoSEQ multiplex PCR; TCRdb holds only in-frame clones, not every one. This table holds 350,000 to 500,000 clones, approximately 90% found once. Material: PBMCs or T cells enriched from blood (not recorded which). These receptors were obtained from a woman younger than 35 who had been exposed to COVID-19. CDR3s include the opening cysteine and the closing phenylalanine or tryptophan. Fields, in order: clone size, J gene, V gene, D gene, CDR3 protein, CDR3 DNA. D genes are given only for firm matches. Clone size, where shown, is once, few, many, or a class for clones that have expanded.

abundance: .; j_gene: TRBJ2-1; v_gene: TRBV6-4; d_gene: TRBD1; CDR3aa: CASSPQGDNEQFF; CDR3nt: TGTGCCAGCAGCCCACAGGGGGACAATGAGCAGTTCTTC
abundance: .; j_gene: TRBJ2-2; v_gene: TRBV2; d_gene: TRBD2; CDR3aa: CASMLAGVGELFF; CDR3nt: TGTGCCAGCATGCTAGCGGGAGTCGGGGAGCTGTTTTTT
abundance: once; j_gene: TRBJ2-1; v_gene: TRBV7-9; d_gene: .; CDR3aa: CASSSQGNEQFF; CDR3nt: TGTGCCAGCAGCTCCCAGGGAAATGAGCAGTTCTTC
abundance: .; j_gene: TRBJ1-1; v_gene: TRBV18; d_gene: .; CDR3aa: CAASGMSGDTEAFF; CDR3nt: TGTGCCGCATCCGGCATGTCGGGGGACACTGAAGCTTTCTTT
abundance: .; j_gene: TRBJ2-7; v_gene: TRBV12-3/TRBV12-4; d_gene: .; CDR3aa: CASSFATLYEQYF; CDR3nt: TGTGCCAGCAGTTTTGCAACTCTCTACGAGCAGTACTTC
abundance: .; j_gene: TRBJ2-1; v_gene: TRBV19; d_gene: TRBD2; CDR3aa: CASSMIVRGGNLNEQFF; CDR3nt: TGTGCCAGTAGTATGATAGTGCGGGGGGGGAACCTCAATGAGCAGTTCTTC
abundance: .; j_gene: TRBJ2-3; v_gene: TRBV5-5; d_gene: TRBD2; CDR3aa: CASSAGDWVRDTQYF; CDR3nt: TGTGCCAGCAGCGCGGGGGACTGGGTTCGGGATACGCAGTATTTT
abundance: .; j_gene: TRBJ2-5; v_gene: TRBV3-1/TRBV3-2; d_gene: TRBD1; CDR3aa: CASSRDRQETQYF; CDR3nt: TGTGCCAGCAGCAGGGACAGACAAGAGACCCAGTACTTC
abundance: .; j_gene: TRBJ2-1; v_gene: TRBV3-1/TRBV3-2; d_gene: .; CDR3aa: CASSQRAIEQFF; CDR3nt: TGTGCCAGCAGCCAACGAGCGATTGAGCAGTTCTTC
abundance: .; j_gene: TRBJ2-7; v_gene: TRBV5-4; d_gene: TRBD1; CDR3aa: CASSWGQGANYEQYF; CDR3nt: TGTGCCAGCAGCTGGGGACAGGGGGCAAACTACGAGCAGTACTTC
abundance: .; j_gene: TRBJ1-2; v_gene: TRBV5-1; d_gene: .; CDR3aa: CASSLETGFGYTF; CDR3nt: TGCGCCAGCAGCTTGGAGACAGGTTTTGGCTACACCTTC
abundance: .; j_gene: TRBJ2-2; v_gene: TRBV2; d_gene: .; CDR3aa: CASSEDRGNTGELFF; CDR3nt: TGTGCCAGCAGTGAAGATCGCGGGAACACCGGGGAGCTGTTTTTT
abundance: .; j_gene: TRBJ2-7; v_gene: TRBV18; d_gene: .; CDR3aa: CASSPPGGIQGSNEQYF; CDR3nt: TGTGCCAGCTCACCGCCAGGGGGGATTCAGGGGTCTAACGAGCAGTACTTC
abundance: few; j_gene: TRBJ1-2; v_gene: TRBV13; d_gene: .; CDR3aa: CASSDRPTNYGYTF; CDR3nt: TGTGCCAGCAGCGACAGGCCTACTAACTATGGCTACACCTTC
abundance: .; j_gene: TRBJ1-1; v_gene: TRBV6-5; d_gene: .; CDR3aa: CASSFIQNTEAFF; CDR3nt: TGTGCCAGCAGTTTCATTCAGAACACTGAAGCTTTCTTT
abundance: .; j_gene: TRBJ2-7; v_gene: TRBV28; d_gene: TRBD1; CDR3aa: CASSINRGEQYF; CDR3nt: TGTGCCAGCAGTATCAACAGGGGCGAGCAGTACTTC
abundance: .; j_gene: TRBJ1-2; v_gene: TRBV5-4; d_gene: TRBD1; CDR3aa: CASSLDRGQLHGYTF; CDR3nt: TGTGCCAGCAGCTTGGACAGGGGGCAACTCCATGGCTACACCTTC
abundance: .; j_gene: TRBJ1-2; v_gene: TRBV28; d_gene: TRBD1; CDR3aa: CASSLDRGLGYTF; CDR3nt: TGTGCCAGCAGTTTAGACAGGGGGCTTGGCTACACCTTC
abundance: .; j_gene: TRBJ2-3; v_gene: TRBV11-2; d_gene: TRBD2; CDR3aa: CASTWGGSTDTQYF; CDR3nt: TGTGCCAGCACCTGGGGGGGGAGCACAGATACGCAGTATTTT
abundance: .; j_gene: TRBJ2-3; v_gene: TRBV7-2; d_gene: TRBD2; CDR3aa: CASSLPAGGPTDTQYF; CDR3nt: TGTGCCAGCAGCTTACCAGCGGGAGGGCCCACAGATACGCAGTATTTT
abundance: .; j_gene: TRBJ1-1; v_gene: TRBV9; d_gene: .; CDR3aa: CASSVVSRWTGIPRLYEAFF; CDR3nt: TGTGCCAGCAGCGTAGTATCTCGGTGGACGGGGATACCTCGGCTCTATGAAGCTTTCTTT
abundance: .; j_gene: TRBJ2-2; v_gene: TRBV5-1; d_gene: .; CDR3aa: CASTTSQTNTGELFF; CDR3nt: TGCGCCAGCACCACGTCCCAGACGAACACCGGGGAGCTGTTTTTT
abundance: once; j_gene: TRBJ2-2; v_gene: TRBV5-8; d_gene: TRBD1; CDR3aa: CASSPVGQGVPGELFF; CDR3nt: TGTGCCAGCAGCCCGGTGGGACAGGGTGTCCCCGGGGAGCTGTTTTTT
abundance: .; j_gene: TRBJ1-1; v_gene: TRBV6-5; d_gene: .; CDR3aa: CASSQGTEAFF; CDR3nt: TGTGCCAGCAGCCAGGGCACTGAAGCTTTCTTT
abundance: .; j_gene: TRBJ2-7; v_gene: TRBV12-3/TRBV12-4; d_gene: TRBD2; CDR3aa: CASSLMRETEQYF; CDR3nt: TGTGCCAGCAGTTTAATGCGGGAGACTGAGCAGTACTTC
abundance: once; j_gene: TRBJ2-5; v_gene: TRBV5-1; d_gene: .; CDR3aa: CASSLQLVETQYF; CDR3nt: TGCGCCAGCAGCTTGCAACTAGTGGAGACCCAGTACTTC
abundance: .; j_gene: TRBJ1-4; v_gene: TRBV14; d_gene: .; CDR3aa: CASSQDSSTNEKLFF; CDR3nt: TGTGCCAGCAGCCAAGACTCCTCAACTAATGAAAAACTGTTTTTT
abundance: .; j_gene: TRBJ1-2; v_gene: TRBV10-3; d_gene: .; CDR3aa: CAIRQGNYGYTF; CDR3nt: TGTGCCATCCGTCAGGGGAACTATGGCTACACCTTC
abundance: .; j_gene: TRBJ2-2; v_gene: TRBV5-1; d_gene: .; CDR3aa: CASSLDIGELFF; CDR3nt: TGCGCCAGCAGCTTGGATATCGGGGAGCTGTTTTTT
abundance: .; j_gene: TRBJ2-5; v_gene: TRBV4-1; d_gene: .; CDR3aa: CASSQGWGGGETQYF; CDR3nt: TGCGCCAGCAGCCAGGGTTGGGGAGGGGGAGAGACCCAGTACTTC
abundance: few; j_gene: TRBJ1-1; v_gene: TRBV7-8; d_gene: .; CDR3aa: CASSSQGGTEAFF; CDR3nt: TGTGCCAGCAGTTCTCAGGGAGGCACTGAAGCTTTCTTT
abundance: .; j_gene: TRBJ1-1; v_gene: TRBV12-5; d_gene: .; CDR3aa: CASGFQGNTEAFF; CDR3nt: TGTGCTAGTGGTTTTCAGGGGAACACTGAAGCTTTCTTT
abundance: .; j_gene: TRBJ1-2; v_gene: TRBV7-8; d_gene: .; CDR3aa: CASTRSNNYGYTF; CDR3nt: TGTGCCAGCACTCGCAGTAATAACTATGGCTACACCTTC
abundance: once; j_gene: TRBJ1-4; v_gene: TRBV27; d_gene: TRBD1; CDR3aa: CASSPRPVGTGGEKLFF; CDR3nt: TGTGCCAGCAGTCCTCGCCCTGTCGGGACAGGAGGGGAAAAACTGTTTTTT
abundance: .; j_gene: TRBJ2-5; v_gene: TRBV3-1/TRBV3-2; d_gene: TRBD2; CDR3aa: CASSQGALAGLETQYF; CDR3nt: TGTGCCAGCAGCCAAGGTGCACTAGCGGGATTGGAGACCCAGTACTTC
abundance: .; j_gene: TRBJ1-1; v_gene: TRBV27; d_gene: TRBD1; CDR3aa: CASRTGGTEAFF; CDR3nt: TGTGCCAGCAGGACAGGGGGCACTGAAGCTTTCTTT
abundance: .; j_gene: TRBJ1-3; v_gene: TRBV7-7; d_gene: .; CDR3aa: CASSLTWQGSSGNTIYF; CDR3nt: TGTGCTAGCAGCTTGACTTGGCAGGGCAGTTCTGGAAACACCATATATTTT
abundance: .; j_gene: TRBJ1-2; v_gene: TRBV11-2; d_gene: .; CDR3aa: CASSATGTSPYGYTF; CDR3nt: TGTGCCAGCAGCGCCACCGGGACATCTCCTTATGGCTACACCTTC
abundance: .; j_gene: TRBJ1-5; v_gene: TRBV7-2; d_gene: TRBD1; CDR3aa: CASSLAPTGSNQPQHF; CDR3nt: TGTGCCAGCAGCTTAGCGCCGACAGGGAGCAATCAGCCCCAGCATTTT
abundance: .; j_gene: TRBJ2-2; v_gene: TRBV19; d_gene: TRBD2; CDR3aa: CASSTVPERGITGELFF; CDR3nt: TGTGCCAGTAGTACGGTTCCCGAGCGGGGCATCACCGGGGAGCTGTTTTTT
abundance: .; j_gene: TRBJ1-1; v_gene: TRBV7-8; d_gene: .; CDR3aa: CASSPDSENTEAFF; CDR3nt: TGTGCCAGCAGCCCGGACAGCGAAAACACTGAAGCTTTCTTT
abundance: .; j_gene: TRBJ1-1; v_gene: TRBV5-1; d_gene: TRBD1; CDR3aa: CASSTGTDHLNTEAFF; CDR3nt: TGCGCCAGCAGCACCGGGACAGACCATTTGAACACTGAAGCTTTCTTT
abundance: .; j_gene: TRBJ2-7; v_gene: TRBV14; d_gene: TRBD1; CDR3aa: CASSRTGGYEQYF; CDR3nt: TGTGCCAGCAGCCGGACAGGGGGCTACGAGCAGTACTTC
abundance: .; j_gene: TRBJ2-2; v_gene: TRBV6-5; d_gene: TRBD1; CDR3aa: CASRPRQGNTGELFF; CDR3nt: TGTGCCAGCAGACCAAGACAGGGGAACACCGGGGAGCTGTTTTTT
abundance: .; j_gene: TRBJ2-7; v_gene: TRBV5-1; d_gene: TRBD2; CDR3aa: CASSLTSGGINSYEQYF; CDR3nt: TGCGCCAGCAGCTTGACTAGCGGGGGTATCAACTCCTACGAGCAGTACTTC
abundance: few; j_gene: TRBJ1-6; v_gene: TRBV19; d_gene: .; CDR3aa: CASSYRDSPLHF; CDR3nt: TGTGCCAGTAGTTACAGGGATTCACCCCTCCACTTT
abundance: .; j_gene: TRBJ1-2; v_gene: TRBV9; d_gene: TRBD1; CDR3aa: CASSVRGTGDEGYTF; CDR3nt: TGTGCCAGCAGCGTTCGGGGGACAGGGGATGAGGGCTACACCTTC
abundance: once; j_gene: TRBJ1-6; v_gene: TRBV28; d_gene: TRBD1; CDR3aa: CASSSDRSSYNSPLHF; CDR3nt: TGTGCCAGCAGTTCGGACAGGAGCTCCTATAATTCACCCCTCCACTTT
abundance: .; j_gene: TRBJ1-5; v_gene: TRBV30; d_gene: .; CDR3aa: CAWSVGAVVSNQPQHF; CDR3nt: TGTGCCTGGAGTGTAGGGGCAGTGGTTAGCAATCAGCCCCAGCATTTT
abundance: .; j_gene: TRBJ2-7; v_gene: TRBV4-3; d_gene: .; CDR3aa: CASSQDLPGGEQYF; CDR3nt: TGCGCCAGCAGCCAAGATCTTCCCGGGGGCGAGCAGTACTTC
abundance: once; j_gene: TRBJ1-5; v_gene: TRBV7-8; d_gene: TRBD1; CDR3aa: CASSLGPTGTGQPQHF; CDR3nt: TGTGCCAGCAGCTTAGGACCTACAGGGACAGGTCAGCCCCAGCATTTT
abundance: .; j_gene: TRBJ2-3; v_gene: TRBV13; d_gene: TRBD2; CDR3aa: CASSSLAGGLTDTQYF; CDR3nt: TGTGCCAGCAGCTCACTAGCGGGAGGACTCACAGATACGCAGTATTTT
abundance: .; j_gene: TRBJ2-3; v_gene: TRBV28; d_gene: .; CDR3aa: CASIGRDGTDTQYF; CDR3nt: TGTGCCAGCATCGGGCGGGATGGCACAGATACGCAGTATTTT